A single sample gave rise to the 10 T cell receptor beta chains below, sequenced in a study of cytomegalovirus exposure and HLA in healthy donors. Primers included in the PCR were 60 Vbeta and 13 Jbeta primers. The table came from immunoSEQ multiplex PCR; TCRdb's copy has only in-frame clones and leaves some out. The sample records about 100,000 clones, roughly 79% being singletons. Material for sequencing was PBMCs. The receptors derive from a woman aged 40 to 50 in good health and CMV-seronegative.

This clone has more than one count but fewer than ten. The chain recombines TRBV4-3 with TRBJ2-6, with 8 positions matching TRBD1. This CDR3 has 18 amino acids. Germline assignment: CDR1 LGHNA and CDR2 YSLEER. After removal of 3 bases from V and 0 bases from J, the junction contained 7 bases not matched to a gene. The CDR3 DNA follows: TGCGCCAGCAGCCAGGCGGGACAGGAGAGCTCTGGGGCCAACGTCCTGACTTTC. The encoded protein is CASSQAGQESSGANVLTF.

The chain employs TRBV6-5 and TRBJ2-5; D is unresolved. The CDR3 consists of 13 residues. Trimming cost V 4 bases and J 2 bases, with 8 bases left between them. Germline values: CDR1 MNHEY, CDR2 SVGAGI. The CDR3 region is CASSFTKQETQYF. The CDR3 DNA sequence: TGTGCCAGCAGTTTTACAAAACAAGAGACCCAGTACTTC.

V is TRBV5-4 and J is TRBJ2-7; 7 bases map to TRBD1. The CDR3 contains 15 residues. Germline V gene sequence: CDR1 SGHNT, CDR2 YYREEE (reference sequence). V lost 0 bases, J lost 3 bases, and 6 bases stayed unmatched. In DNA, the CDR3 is TGTGCCAGCAGCTTGGGACAGGGACAGATCTACGAGCAGTACTTC. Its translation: CASSLGQGQIYEQYF.

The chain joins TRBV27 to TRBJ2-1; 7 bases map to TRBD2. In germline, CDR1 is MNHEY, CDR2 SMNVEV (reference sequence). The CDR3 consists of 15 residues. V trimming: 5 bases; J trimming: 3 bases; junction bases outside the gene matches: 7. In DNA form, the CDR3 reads TGTGCCAGCAGTCCCTTGGGCGGGGGCTACAATGAGCAGTTCTTC. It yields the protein CASSPLGGGYNEQFF.

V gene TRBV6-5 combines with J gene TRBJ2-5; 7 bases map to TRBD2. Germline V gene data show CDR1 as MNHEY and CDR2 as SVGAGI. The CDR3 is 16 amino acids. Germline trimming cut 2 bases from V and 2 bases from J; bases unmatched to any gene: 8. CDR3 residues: CASSYVQTGGQETQYF. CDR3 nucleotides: TGTGCCAGCAGTTACGTACAAACGGGGGGTCAAGAGACCCAGTACTTC.

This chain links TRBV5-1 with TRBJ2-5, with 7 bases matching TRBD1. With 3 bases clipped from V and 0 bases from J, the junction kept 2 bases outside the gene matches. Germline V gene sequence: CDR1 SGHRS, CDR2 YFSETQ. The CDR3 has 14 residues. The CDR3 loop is CASSWGTDQETQYF. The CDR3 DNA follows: TGCGCCAGCAGCTGGGGGACAGACCAAGAGACCCAGTACTTC.

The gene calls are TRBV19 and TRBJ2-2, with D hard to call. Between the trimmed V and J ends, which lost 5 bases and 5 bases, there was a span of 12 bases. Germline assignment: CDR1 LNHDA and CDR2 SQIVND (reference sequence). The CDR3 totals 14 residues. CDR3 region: CASSSSIRTGELFF. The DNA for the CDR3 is TGTGCCAGTAGTTCTTCGATCCGGACCGGGGAGCTGTTTTTT.

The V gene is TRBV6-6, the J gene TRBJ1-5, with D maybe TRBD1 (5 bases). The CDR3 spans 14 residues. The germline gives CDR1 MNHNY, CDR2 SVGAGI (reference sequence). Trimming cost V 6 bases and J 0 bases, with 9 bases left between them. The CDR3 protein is CASSPGHSNQPQHF. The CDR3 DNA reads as TGTGCCAGCAGCCCTGGACATAGCAATCAGCCCCAGCATTTT.

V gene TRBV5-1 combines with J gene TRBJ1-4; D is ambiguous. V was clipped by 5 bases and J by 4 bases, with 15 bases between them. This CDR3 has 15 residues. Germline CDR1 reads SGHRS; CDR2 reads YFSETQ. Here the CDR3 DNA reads TGCGCCAGCAGTCAAACGGGAGCAAATAATGAAAAACTGTTTTTT. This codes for CASSQTGANNEKLFF.

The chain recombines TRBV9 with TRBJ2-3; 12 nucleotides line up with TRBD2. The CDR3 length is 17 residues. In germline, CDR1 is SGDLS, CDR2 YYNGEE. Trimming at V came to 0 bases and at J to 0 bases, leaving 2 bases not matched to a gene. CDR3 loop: CASSVELAGGSTDTQYF. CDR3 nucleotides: TGTGCCAGCAGCGTAGAACTAGCGGGGGGTAGCACAGATACGCAGTATTTT.